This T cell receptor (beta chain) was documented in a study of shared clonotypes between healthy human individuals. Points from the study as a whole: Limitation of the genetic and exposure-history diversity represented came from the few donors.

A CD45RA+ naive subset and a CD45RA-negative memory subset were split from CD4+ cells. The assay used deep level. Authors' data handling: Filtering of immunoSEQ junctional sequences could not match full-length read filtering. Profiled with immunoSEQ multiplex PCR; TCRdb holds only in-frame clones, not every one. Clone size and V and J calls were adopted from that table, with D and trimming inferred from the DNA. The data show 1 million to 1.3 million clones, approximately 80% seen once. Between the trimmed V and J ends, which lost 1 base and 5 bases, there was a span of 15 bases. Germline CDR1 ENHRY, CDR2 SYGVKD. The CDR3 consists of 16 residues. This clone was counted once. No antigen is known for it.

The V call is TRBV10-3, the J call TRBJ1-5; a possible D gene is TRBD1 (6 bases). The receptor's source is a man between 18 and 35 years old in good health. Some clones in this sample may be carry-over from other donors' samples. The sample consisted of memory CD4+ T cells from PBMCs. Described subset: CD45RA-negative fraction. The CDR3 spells CAISEFTGTVDQPQHF. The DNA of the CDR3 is TGTGCCATCAGTGAGTTTACAGGGACGGTCGATCAGCCCCAGCATTTT.